The 30 T cell receptor beta chains given below trace back to one sample, sequenced in a study of T cells after yellow fever vaccination. TCRdb redid the calling of the 5' RACE reads with MiXCR, one entry per CDR3 protein. The sample has around 50,000 distinct CDR3 sequences, roughly 7.3% seen once. The sequencing used CD8+ T cells sorted from PBMCs, collected roughly 15 days after the first yellow fever vaccination. The receptors come from a man between 18 and 29 years old who received the YFV17D yellow fever vaccine.

By share of the sample, this clonotype is medium-sized. The chain couples TRBV6-4 to TRBJ2-1; 10 bases align to TRBD2. This CDR3 has 15 residues. After removal of 4 bases from V and 2 bases from J, the junction contained 2 bases not matched to a gene. Germline lookup yields CDR1 MRHNA and CDR2 SNTAGT. CDR3 protein: CASSGTSGTYNEQFF. In nucleotides, the CDR3 is TGTGCCAGCAGTGGGACTAGCGGAACCTACAATGAGCAGTTCTTC.

At least ten counts were recorded for this clonotype. The chain recombines TRBV27 with TRBJ2-2; D ambiguous. In germline, CDR1 is MNHEY, CDR2 SMNVEV (reference sequence). This CDR3 has 15 amino acids. V shed 5 bases and J shed 0 bases, with 10 bases lying between them. This CDR3 is CASSRRPANTGELFF. Written as DNA, the CDR3 is TGTGCCAGCAGTCGCCGCCCGGCGAACACCGGGGAGCTGTTTTTT.

As to this clonotype: It may be a read error: a sequence one base away is much more abundant. The V gene is TRBV7-9, the J gene TRBJ2-2; possibly TRBD2 for D (5 bases). The CDR3 spans 15 residues. The germline CDR1 and CDR2 sequences are SEHNR and FQNEAQ (reference sequence). DNA for the CDR3: TGTGGCAGCAGCTTAACCCCGGACGGGGTCGGGGAGCTGTTTTTT. Encoded protein: CGSSLTPDGVGELFF.

In this sample, this clonotype turned up many times. The rearrangement uses TRBV7-9 and TRBJ2-5; 7 nucleotides agree with TRBD2. CDR1 SEHNR and CDR2 FQNEAQ come from the germline V gene (reference sequence). The V segment lost 0 bases and the J segment 3 bases; nucleotides outside the gene matches: 7. The CDR3 totals 16 residues. This CDR3 is CASSLARGDYEETQYF. The DNA for the CDR3 is TGTGCCAGCAGCTTAGCGCGAGGGGACTACGAAGAGACCCAGTACTTC. Looking up the rest from reference TRBV7-9 and TRBJ2-5 gives the full variable domain: DTGVSQNPRHKITKRGQNVTFRCDPISEHNRLYWYRQTLGQGPEFLTYFQNEAQLEKSRLLSDRFSAERPKGSFSTLEIQRTEQGDSAMYLCASSLARGDYEETQYFGPGTRLLVL.

There are many counts of this clonotype. The chain recombines TRBV19 with TRBJ2-4, with D tentatively TRBD1 (6 bases). Trimming stripped 11 bases from V and 0 bases from J, with 11 bases between. This CDR3 has 13 amino acids. Germline V gene data show CDR1 as LNHDA and CDR2 as SQIVND (reference sequence). CDR3: CAAGTLAKNIQYF. CDR3 DNA: TGTGCCGCTGGGACACTAGCCAAAAACATTCAGTACTTC.

The sample holds many counts of this clonotype. V is TRBV4-2 and J is TRBJ2-1; D may be TRBD1 (6 bases). The V and J ends lost 5 bases and 6 bases respectively, with 17 bases between them. Per the germline V gene, CDR1 is LGHNA and CDR2 is YNFKEQ. The CDR3 covers 15 residues. DNA for the CDR3: TGTGCCAGCAGCATAGGCCAGGACAGCCTCAATGAGCAGTTCTTC. It codes for CASSIGQDSLNEQFF.

This clonotype was counted at least ten times. The CDR3 coding sequence is TGTGCCAGCAGCTCCGCCTGGGTCGCCTACGAGCAGTACTTC. Amino acids: CASSSAWVAYEQYF. The chain combines TRBV11-2 with TRBJ2-7; D gene unclear. CDR3 length: 14 residues. V dropped 4 bases and J dropped 2 bases, with 12 bases sitting between them. The germline V gene has CDR1 SGHAT and CDR2 FQNNGV. Filled out from reference TRBV11-2 and TRBJ2-7, the complete variable domain reads EAGVAQSPRYKIIEKRQSVAFWCNPISGHATLYWYQQILGQGPKLLIQFQNNGVVDDSQLPKDRFSAERLKGVDSTLKIQPAKLEDSAVYLCASSSAWVAYEQYFGPGTRLTVT.

This clonotype has ten or more counts. The rearrangement uses TRBV4-1 and TRBJ1-5, with a possible D match to TRBD1 (5 bases). The germline gives CDR1 MGHRA, CDR2 YSYEKL. This CDR3 comprises 14 residues. V was pared by 0 bases and J by 7 bases, with 10 bases between. For the CDR3, the DNA is TGCGCCAGCAGCCAAGATGGGGGGTCACAGCCCCAGCATTTT. Its protein is CASSQDGGSQPQHF.

This clonotype was counted ten times or more. The rearrangement uses TRBV7-3 and TRBJ2-1, with TRBD2 matching over 15 bases. Trimming removed 5 bases from V and 8 bases from J; junction bases left unmatched: 4. Germline assignment: CDR1 SGHTA and CDR2 FQGTGA. The CDR3 spans 15 residues. The CDR3 DNA reads as TGTGCCAGCAGCCGGACTAGCGGGGGGGTATATGAGCAGTTCTTC. It is translated as CASSRTSGGVYEQFF.

In this sample, this clonotype turned up many times. The V gene is TRBV7-2, the J gene TRBJ1-3, with TRBD1 matching over 9 bases. The CDR3 contains 17 residues. Germline V gene sequence: CDR1 SGHTA, CDR2 FQGNSA. Trimming took 5 bases from V and 2 from J; bases not matched to a gene: 10. The CDR3 DNA is TGTGCCAGCAGCCCATTCACAGGGGGCCTACCTGGAAACACCATATATTTT. Its protein product is CASSPFTGGLPGNTIYF.

In its sample, this clonotype was seen a few times. The rearrangement joins TRBV29-1 to TRBJ1-1; D remains ambiguous. The CDR3 length is 12 residues. From germline, CDR1 is SQVTM and CDR2 ANQGSEA. The germline V and J ends were trimmed by 6 bases and 1 base, with 9 bases remaining between them. CDR3 nucleotides: TGCAGCGTCGCCCGACAGAACACTGAAGCTTTCTTT. Its protein product is CSVARQNTEAFF.

This clonotype was found many times. The rearrangement joins TRBV7-9 to TRBJ2-7; D unclear. The ends were cut back, 5 bases at V and 7 bases at J, with 12 bases in the middle. The CDR3 has 12 residues. Germline V gives CDR1 SEHNR, CDR2 FQNEAQ (reference sequence). CDR3 sequence: CASSPGSSEQYF. The CDR3, as DNA: TGTGCCAGCAGCCCGGGTAGCAGTGAGCAGTACTTC.

This clonotype was detected a few times. The chain has TRBV14 and TRBJ2-3; D not certain. V lost 3 bases to trimming and J lost 1 base, with 11 bases between them. The length of the CDR3 is 15 residues. Germline CDR1 is SGHDN and CDR2 is FVKESK. The CDR3 here is CASSHPADGTDTQYF. CDR3 in DNA: TGTGCCAGCAGCCACCCTGCGGATGGCACAGATACGCAGTATTTT.

This clonotype has at least ten counts. V is TRBV6-5 and J is TRBJ1-2, with a possible D match to TRBD1 (6 bases). V was pared by 5 bases and J by 8 bases, with 15 bases between. The CDR3 loop spans 13 amino acids. Germline CDR1 reads MNHEY; CDR2 reads SVGAGI. This CDR3 is CASSPLGGAGYTF. In DNA form, the CDR3 reads TGTGCCAGCAGTCCCTTGGGGGGGGCAGGCTACACCTTC.

The chain is built from TRBV5-1 and TRBJ1-1, with D perhaps TRBD1 (5 bases). The CDR3 covers 14 residues. Germline lookup yields CDR1 SGHRS and CDR2 YFSETQ. Trimming pared 5 bases from V and 0 bases from J, leaving 11 bases between. The CDR3 here is CASSYRDLNTEAFF. The CDR3 DNA reads TGCGCCAGCAGTTATCGGGACTTGAACACTGAAGCTTTCTTT.

This clonotype was counted ten times or more. V and J are TRBV28 and TRBJ2-7; unclear D gene. This CDR3 has 14 residues. Germline assignment: CDR1 MDHEN and CDR2 SYDVKM. Trimming shortened V by 5 bases and J by 0 bases, and 11 bases separated the two germline ends. CDR3 sequence reads: CASSLTVSSYEQYV. The CDR3 region has the DNA TGTGCCAGCAGTCTCACAGTGAGCTCCTACGAGCAGTACGTC.

In its sample, this clonotype was seen many times. The chain uses TRBV29-1 and TRBJ2-2; no firm D call. Germline V gives CDR1 SQVTM, CDR2 ANQGSEA. This CDR3 region has 13 residues. V lost 1 base to trimming and J lost 4 bases, with 7 bases between them. CDR3 coding DNA: TGCAGCGTTGAAGGTCGGAGCACCGGGGAGCTGTTTTTT. It translates to CSVEGRSTGELFF.

This clonotype has just a few counts. The chain has TRBV7-8 and TRBJ2-1, with TRBD1 matching 11 bases. V dropped 4 bases and J dropped 8; count of bases not matched to a gene: 7. The CDR3 consists of 15 residues. CDR1 SGHVS and CDR2 FQNEAQ come from the germline V gene. The CDR3 DNA reads TGTGCCAGCAGCTCCTCGGGACAGGGGGGTGATGAGCAGTTCTTC. This codes for CASSSSGQGGDEQFF.

This clonotype was seen at least ten times. The V and J genes are TRBV4-1 and TRBJ1-2; unclear D gene. CDR3 size: 13 residues. CDR1 is MGHRA, CDR2 YSYEKL, per germline. V shed 2 bases and J shed 9 bases, with 13 bases lying between them. In DNA form, the CDR3 reads TGCGCCAGCAGCCAAAATCGAGGAATACGCTACACCTTC. Protein sequence: CASSQNRGIRYTF.

This chain uses TRBV28 with TRBJ2-1; D gene ambiguous. The V gene's germline CDR1 is MDHEN and CDR2 SYDVKM. V shed 5 bases and J shed 9 bases, with 14 bases lying between them. The CDR3 loop spans 13 amino acids. For the CDR3, the DNA is TGTGCCAGCAGTCCCCTTGGGGTCGGTGAGCAGTTCTTC. This sequence encodes CASSPLGVGEQFF.

This chain connects TRBV7-8 to TRBJ1-5, with D unclear. V lost 1 base and J 7 bases, leaving 5 bases between the germline ends. CDR3 length: 12 residues. The V gene's germline CDR1 is SGHVS and CDR2 FQNEAQ. CDR3 protein: CASSLDRQPQHF. Here the CDR3 DNA reads TGTGCCAGCAGCTTAGACCGACAGCCCCAGCATTTT.

This clonotype appeared many times. The CDR3 coding sequence is TGCGCCAGCAGCTTGTCCCAGGGGGTATACAATGAGCAGTTCTTC. It codes for CASSLSQGVYNEQFF. V and J are TRBV5-1 and TRBJ2-1, with TRBD1 matching over 7 bases. This CDR3 has 15 amino acids. The germline CDR1 and CDR2 sequences are SGHRS and YFSETQ. The junction had 5 bases not matched to a gene; V was cut back by 1 base and J by 4 bases.

This clonotype was counted many times. DNA of the CDR3: TGTGCCAGCACCGCCGGCTGGTCTAACTATGGCTACACCTTC. Its translation is CASTAGWSNYGYTF. The chain links TRBV12-3 or TRBV12-4 to TRBJ1-2; no definite D call. V was shortened by 7 bases and J by 0 bases, with 12 bases between the two germline ends. The length of the CDR3 is 14 residues.

The chain has TRBV4-3 and TRBJ2-5; D not resolved. The CDR3 has 13 amino acids. Germline V gives CDR1 LGHNA, CDR2 YSLEER. V shed 4 bases and J shed 2 bases, with 8 bases lying between them. In nucleotides, the CDR3 is TGCGCCAGCAGCCCGACATCACAAGAGACCCAGTACTTC. Residues: CASSPTSQETQYF.

Ten or more counts support this clonotype. This rearrangement joins TRBV5-1 to TRBJ1-1; D is possibly TRBD1 (6 bases). This CDR3 region has 16 residues. Germline V gene sequence: CDR1 SGHRS, CDR2 YFSETQ. The V end lost 1 base, the J end lost 4 bases, and 17 bases lay between the germline ends. CDR3: CASSLLQGLKGTEAFF. In DNA form, the CDR3 reads TGCGCCAGCAGCTTGCTACAGGGCTTGAAGGGCACTGAAGCTTTCTTT.

This clonotype came up many times. The chain employs TRBV7-9 and TRBJ2-7, with 12 bases matching TRBD1. This CDR3 contains 16 residues. Trimming cost V 2 bases and J 6 bases; bases outside gene matches: 8. Germline lookup yields CDR1 SEHNR and CDR2 FQNEAQ (reference sequence). DNA for the CDR3: TGTGCCAGCAGCTTAAACTCGGGACAGGGGGCAGGCGAGCAGTACGTC. Translation: CASSLNSGQGAGEQYV.

This clonotype was observed at least ten times. The chain recombines TRBV10-3 with TRBJ2-7; 7 positions match TRBD1. This CDR3 spans 15 amino acids. V was clipped by 4 bases and J by 1 base; unmatched bases: 7. From germline, CDR1 is ENHRY and CDR2 SYGVKD. The CDR3 sequence is CAISAPGQVSYEQYF. CDR3 nucleotides: TGTGCCATCAGTGCCCCTGGACAGGTTTCCTACGAGCAGTACTTC.

This clonotype showed up many times. This sequence joins TRBV6-2 or TRBV6-3 and TRBJ1-1; D gene ambiguous. Trimming left V 7 bases short and J 4 bases short, with 13 bases between. Germline V CDR1 and CDR2: MNHEY, SVGEGT. The CDR3 contains 13 residues. This chain's CDR3 is CASNTNWGTEAFF. DNA of the CDR3: TGTGCCAGCAACACCAACTGGGGCACTGAAGCTTTCTTT.

This clonotype was observed many times. The chain recombines TRBV7-2 with TRBJ2-2; D gene ambiguous. The germline V gene has CDR1 SGHTA and CDR2 FQGNSA. CDR3 size: 14 residues. The germline V and J ends were trimmed by 5 bases and 2 bases, with 9 bases remaining between them. CDR3 sequence reads: CASSPPGNTGELFF. The CDR3 DNA is TGTGCCAGCAGCCCCCCCGGTAACACCGGGGAGCTGTTTTTT.

The chain recombines TRBV19 with TRBJ2-1; 10 bases agree with TRBD1. With 6 bases clipped from V and 7 bases from J, the junction kept 9 bases outside the gene matches. The CDR3 spans 15 residues. CDR1 LNHDA and CDR2 SQIVND come from the germline V gene (reference sequence). The CDR3 is CASSYDRGLWNEQFF. CDR3 coding DNA: TGTGCCAGTAGCTATGACAGGGGGCTTTGGAATGAGCAGTTCTTC.